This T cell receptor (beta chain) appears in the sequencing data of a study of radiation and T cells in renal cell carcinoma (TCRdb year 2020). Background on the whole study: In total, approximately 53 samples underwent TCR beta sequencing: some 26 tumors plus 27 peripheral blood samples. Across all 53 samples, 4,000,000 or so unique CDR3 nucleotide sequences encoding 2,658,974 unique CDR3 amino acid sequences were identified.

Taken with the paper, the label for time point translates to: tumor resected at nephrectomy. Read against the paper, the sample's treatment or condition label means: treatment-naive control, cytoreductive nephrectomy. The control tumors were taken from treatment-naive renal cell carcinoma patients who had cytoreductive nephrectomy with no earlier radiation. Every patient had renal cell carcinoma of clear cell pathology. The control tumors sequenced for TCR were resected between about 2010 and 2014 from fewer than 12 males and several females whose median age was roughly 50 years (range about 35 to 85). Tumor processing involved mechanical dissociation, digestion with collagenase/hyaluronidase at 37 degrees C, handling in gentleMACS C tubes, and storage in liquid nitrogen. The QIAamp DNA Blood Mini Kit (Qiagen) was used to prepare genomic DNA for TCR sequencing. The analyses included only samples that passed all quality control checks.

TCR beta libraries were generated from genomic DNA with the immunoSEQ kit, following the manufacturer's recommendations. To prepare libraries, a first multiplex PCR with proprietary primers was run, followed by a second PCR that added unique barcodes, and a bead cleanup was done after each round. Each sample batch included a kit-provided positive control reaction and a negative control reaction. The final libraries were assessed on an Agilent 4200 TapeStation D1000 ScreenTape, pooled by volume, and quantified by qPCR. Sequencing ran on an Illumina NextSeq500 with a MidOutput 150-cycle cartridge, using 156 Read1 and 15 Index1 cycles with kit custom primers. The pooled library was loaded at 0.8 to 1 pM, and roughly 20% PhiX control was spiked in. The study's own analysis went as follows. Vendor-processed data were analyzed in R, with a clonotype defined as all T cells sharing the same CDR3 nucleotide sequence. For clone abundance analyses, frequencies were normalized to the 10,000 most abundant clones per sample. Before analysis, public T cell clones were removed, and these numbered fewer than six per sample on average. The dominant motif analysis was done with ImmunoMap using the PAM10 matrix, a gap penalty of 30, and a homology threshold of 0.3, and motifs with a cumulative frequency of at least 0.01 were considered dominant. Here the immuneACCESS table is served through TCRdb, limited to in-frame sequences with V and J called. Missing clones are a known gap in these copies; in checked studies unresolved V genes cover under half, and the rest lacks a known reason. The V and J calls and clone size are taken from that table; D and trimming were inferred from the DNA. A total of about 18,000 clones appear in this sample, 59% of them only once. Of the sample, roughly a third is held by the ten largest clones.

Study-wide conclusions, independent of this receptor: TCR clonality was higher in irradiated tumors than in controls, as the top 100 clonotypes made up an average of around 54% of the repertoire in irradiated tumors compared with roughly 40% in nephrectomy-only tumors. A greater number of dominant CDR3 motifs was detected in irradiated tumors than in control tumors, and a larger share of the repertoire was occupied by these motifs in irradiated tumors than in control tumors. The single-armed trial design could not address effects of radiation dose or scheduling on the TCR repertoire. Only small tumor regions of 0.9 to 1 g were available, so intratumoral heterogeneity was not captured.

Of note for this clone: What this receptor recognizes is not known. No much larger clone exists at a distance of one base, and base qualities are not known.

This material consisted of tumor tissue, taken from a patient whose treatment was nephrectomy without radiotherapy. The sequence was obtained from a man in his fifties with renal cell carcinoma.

The DNA sequence follows: TGTGCCAGCAGCGGACTCCAGGGGAGCGAAGAGACCCAGTACTTC. It specifies CASSGLQGSEETQYF. The sequence joins TRBV9 to TRBJ2-5; tentative D gene TRBD1, with 6 bases matching. V was cut back by 3 bases and J by 3 bases, leaving a gap of 15 bases between them. CDR1 and CDR2 were assigned from the germline V gene as SGDLS and YYNGEE. The CDR3 numbers 15 residues from cysteine through phenylalanine. Of all the DNA, just the CDR3 is kept, 45 bases in frame from base 1.